These 32 T cell receptor beta chains were sequenced from one sample in a study of blood T cell repertoires in COVID-19. Sequencing used immunoSEQ multiplex PCR; TCRdb keeps in-frame clones, though not all of them. The table shows 330,000 or so clones, with approximately 90% occurring only once. Input material: peripheral blood. Source of these receptors: a man younger than 40 with COVID-19, enrolled during active disease.

The chain combines TRBV5-1 with TRBJ1-1; 10 bases match TRBD1. The CDR3 totals 16 residues. Germline values: CDR1 SGHRS, CDR2 YFSETQ. The J segment lost 1 base and the V segment lost 1 base, leaving 4 bases of the junction unmatched. The CDR3 DNA reads as TGCGCCAGCAGCTTGCGGTGGGACAGGGGGAACACTGAAGCTTTCTTT. It translates to CASSLRWDRGNTEAFF.

This chain links TRBV9 with TRBJ1-4; unclear D gene. Germline V CDR1 and CDR2: SGDLS, YYNGEE. CDR3 length: 15 residues. V was cut by 0 bases and J by 7 bases, with 13 bases left in between. DNA of the CDR3: TGTGCCAGCAGCGTAGGGATTCGGGAAGGTGAAAAACTGTTTTTT. Translated, it gives CASSVGIREGEKLFF.

There are many counts of this clone. This chain uses TRBV19 with TRBJ2-1; weak D call: TRBD2 (7 bases). The V and J ends lost 2 bases and 6 bases respectively, with 17 bases between them. Germline loops: CDR1 LNHDA, CDR2 SQIVND (reference sequence). The CDR3 length is 16 residues. CDR3 sequence reads: CASSIWRGLQINEQFF. CDR3 in DNA: TGTGCCAGTAGTATATGGCGGGGGCTACAAATCAATGAGCAGTTCTTC.

The CDR3: CASSQDLSRNTEAFF. In nucleotides, the CDR3 is TGCGCCAGCAGCCAAGACCTATCGCGGAACACTGAAGCTTTCTTT. The V call is TRBV4-3, the J call TRBJ1-1; D not certain. The length of the CDR3 is 15 residues. The germline gives CDR1 LGHNA, CDR2 YSLEER. Trimming cost V 0 bases and J 1 base, with 9 bases left between them.

In its sample, this clone was seen a few times. V gene TRBV7-2 combines with J gene TRBJ2-3; 9 bases map to TRBD2. The CDR3 is made up of 18 amino acids. V lost 1 base, J lost 5 bases, and 13 bases stayed unmatched. Germline V gene sequence: CDR1 SGHTA, CDR2 FQGNSA. CDR3 nucleotide sequence: TGTGCCAGCAGCTTAGTCCGCCTGCGGGGGGGCCTCGAAGATACGCAGTATTTT. It yields the protein CASSLVRLRGGLEDTQYF.

This chain links TRBV7-2 with TRBJ1-2; TRBD1 matches at 7 bases. Unmatched junction bases numbered 11, after V lost 6 bases and J lost 7 bases. Germline V gene lookup returns CDR1 SGHTA and CDR2 FQGNSA. The CDR3 runs to 14 residues. The CDR3 DNA follows: TGTGCCAGCAGGCCTACAGGGGTGGAGGGTGGCTACACCTTC. This codes for CASRPTGVEGGYTF. Full variable domain (outside the CDR3, taken from reference TRBV7-2 and TRBJ1-2): GAGVSQSPSNKVTEKGKDVELRCDPISGHTALYWYRQSLGQGLEFLIYFQGNSAPDKSGLPSDRFSAERTGGSVSTLTIQRTQQEDSAVYLCASRPTGVEGGYTFGSGTRLTVV.

This clone was recorded only once. CDR3 amino acids: CASSWSGDRLQETQYF. In DNA, the CDR3 is TGTGCCAGCAGCTGGTCTGGGGACAGGTTACAAGAGACCCAGTACTTC. The chain is built from TRBV5-6 and TRBJ2-5, with 8 positions matching TRBD1. The length of the CDR3 is 16 residues. Germline values: CDR1 SGHDT, CDR2 YYEEEE. V shed 3 bases, J shed 2 bases, and the junction held 9 bases outside the gene matches.

In this sample, this clone turned up once. The V and J genes are TRBV27 and TRBJ2-1; the D gene is possibly TRBD2 (5 bases). The V gene's germline CDR1 is MNHEY and CDR2 SMNVEV (reference sequence). The V gene lost 4 bases and the J gene lost 7 bases, with 11 bases spanning the gap. The CDR3 loop spans 13 amino acids. The CDR3 sequence is CASSSRRGNEQFF. CDR3 nucleotides: TGTGCCAGCAGTTCCCGTAGAGGGAATGAGCAGTTCTTC.

This sequence joins TRBV10-3 and TRBJ2-5; 8 nucleotides line up with TRBD2. This CDR3 comprises 18 residues. The V gene end was trimmed by 3 bases and the J gene end by 5 bases; junction bases not matched to a gene: 17. CDR1 and CDR2 from the germline V gene are ENHRY and SYGVKD. The CDR3, as DNA: TGTGCCATCAGTGATGAGGGAGCGGGAGAGGCGGCTCGGGAGACCCAGTACTTC. Protein sequence: CAISDEGAGEAARETQYF.

This chain joins TRBV5-4 and TRBJ2-1, with 15 bases aligning to TRBD2. The CDR3 has 14 residues. CDR1 SGHNT and CDR2 YYREEE come from the germline V gene (reference sequence). V dropped 8 bases and J dropped 6; count of bases not matched to a gene: 3. CDR3 amino acids: CASRTSGGANEQFF. The CDR3, as DNA: TGTGCCAGTCGGACTAGCGGGGGGGCCAATGAGCAGTTCTTC.

This clone was seen a handful of times. V usage is TRBV19 and J usage is TRBJ1-5, with TRBD1 matching 8 bases. The CDR3 runs to 16 residues. V was pared by 7 bases and J by 3 bases, with 11 bases of the junction left unmatched. Germline loops: CDR1 LNHDA, CDR2 SQIVND (reference sequence). The CDR3 DNA is TGTGCCAGTAAAGCCGACAGGGGAAGGAACAATCAGCCCCAGCATTTT. This codes for CASKADRGRNNQPQHF. Full variable domain (remainder filled in from reference TRBV19 and TRBJ1-5): DGGITQSPKYLFRKEGQNVTLSCEQNLNHDAMYWYRQDPGQGLRLIYYSQIVNDFQKGDIAEGYSVSREKKESFPLTVTSAQKNPTAFYLCASKADRGRNNQPQHFGDGTRLSIL.

This clone showed up many times. J is TRBJ1-5 and V is TRBV12-5; D might be TRBD1 (5 bases). Germline V gives CDR1 LGHNT, CDR2 FRNRAP. Trimming shortened V by 0 bases and J by 4 bases, and 22 bases separated the two germline ends. The CDR3 runs 19 residues. CDR3 DNA sequence: TGTGCTAGTGGTTTGGTACTGTTCGGTTTCGGCAGGGCTAATCAGCCCCAGCATTTT. Protein product: CASGLVLFGFGRANQPQHF. The whole variable domain, filled in from reference TRBV12-5 and TRBJ1-5, reads DARVTQTPRHKVTEMGQEVTMRCQPILGHNTVFWYRQTMMQGLELLAYFRNRAPLDDSGMPKDRFSAEMPDATLATLKIQPSEPRDSAVYFCASGLVLFGFGRANQPQHFGDGTRLSIL.

This clone was counted once. The chain uses TRBV9 and TRBJ2-3; weak D call: TRBD1 (6 bases). This CDR3 region has 14 residues. Germline assignment: CDR1 SGDLS and CDR2 YYNGEE. V shed 6 bases and J shed 4 bases, with 15 bases lying between them. The CDR3 DNA reads as TGTGCCAGCAATGAGGGGCAGGGGCCAGATACGCAGTATTTT. Residues: CASNEGQGPDTQYF.

This clone was seen more than once but under ten times. The genes are TRBV6-1 and TRBJ2-7; a possible D gene is TRBD2 (5 bases). CDR1 is MNHNS and CDR2 is SASEGT in the germline V gene. Trimming stripped 2 bases from V and 1 base from J, with 12 bases between. The CDR3 covers 15 residues. In nucleotides, the CDR3 is TGTGCCAGCAGTGAATCCGGGATATTATCCTACGAGCAGTACTTC. Residues: CASSESGILSYEQYF.

The chain is built from TRBV29-1 and TRBJ1-4; D gene unclear. Germline CDR1 is SQVTM and CDR2 is ANQGSEA. With 6 bases removed from V and 4 bases from J, the gap between germline ends came to 18 bases. The CDR3 has 15 residues. CDR3 protein: CSVRGRLSFNEKLFF. As DNA, the CDR3 is TGCAGCGTCCGAGGGCGGCTCAGCTTTAATGAAAAACTGTTTTTT.

This clone has a single count. The rearrangement links TRBV5-5 to TRBJ2-2; 9 bases align to TRBD1. CDR1 is SGHKS and CDR2 is YYEKEE in the germline V gene (reference sequence). V shed 4 bases and J 7 bases; nucleotides not matched to a gene: 11. The CDR3 has 16 residues. CDR3 residues: CASSPWTGVTSGELFF. CDR3 nucleotide sequence: TGTGCCAGCAGCCCTTGGACAGGGGTCACAAGCGGGGAGCTGTTTTTT.

The chain couples TRBV4-3 to TRBJ2-2; 7 bases fit TRBD2. The CDR3 runs 17 residues. With 0 bases clipped from V and 1 base from J, the junction kept 5 bases outside the gene matches. The germline CDR1 and CDR2 sequences are LGHNA and YSLEER. The chain's CDR3 is CASSQDLIAGNTGELFF. The CDR3 DNA reads as TGCGCCAGCAGCCAAGATTTGATAGCGGGGAACACCGGGGAGCTGTTTTTT.

The chain joins TRBV6-5 to TRBJ2-7, with a weak D call TRBD2 (5 bases). The CDR3 loop spans 15 amino acids. The V end lost 2 bases, the J end lost 1 base, and 12 bases lay between the germline ends. Germline CDR1 MNHEY, CDR2 SVGAGI. The CDR3 reads CASSYTSSVSYEQYF. CDR3 coding DNA: TGTGCCAGCAGTTACACTAGTTCTGTATCCTACGAGCAGTACTTC.

J is TRBJ2-7 and V is TRBV13, with 8 bases identical to TRBD1. Germline CDR1 is PRHDT and CDR2 is FYEKMQ (reference sequence). This CDR3 is built from 14 residues. The junction had 5 bases not matched to a gene; V was cut back by 5 bases and J by 2 bases. The CDR3 coding sequence is TGTGCCAGCAGCCCCCCAGGGGGCCCCTACGAGCAGTACTTC. Its translation is CASSPPGGPYEQYF.

The chain has TRBV7-2 and TRBJ2-7, with D possibly being TRBD1 (5 bases). Trimming took 3 bases from V and 0 from J, leaving 6 bases between them. CDR1 and CDR2 from the germline V gene are SGHTA and FQGNSA. The CDR3 sequence is 13 residues long. The CDR3 DNA sequence: TGTGCCAGCAGCTTTGGGGCCTCCTACGAGCAGTACTTC. Translation: CASSFGASYEQYF.

The rearrangement links TRBV5-5 to TRBJ2-7; D is ambiguous. This CDR3 is built from 12 residues. The V end was cut by 2 bases, the J end by 3 bases, with 6 bases between. The germline gives CDR1 SGHKS, CDR2 YYEKEE (reference sequence). For the CDR3, the DNA is TGTGCCAGCAGCTTTTCGGGCTACGAGCAGTACTTC. Its translation: CASSFSGYEQYF. Using reference TRBV5-5 and TRBJ2-7 for the parts outside the CDR3, the full variable domain is DAGVTQSPTHLIKTRGQQVTLRCSPISGHKSVSWYQQVLGQGPQFIFQYYEKEERGRGNFPDRFSARQFPNYSSELNVNALLLGDSALYLCASSFSGYEQYFGPGTRLTVT.

In this sample, this clone turned up once. The rearrangement links TRBV5-6 to TRBJ1-1; D is unresolved. V lost 0 bases and J 1 base, leaving 10 bases between the germline ends. The CDR3 covers 15 residues. Germline V gene sequence: CDR1 SGHDT, CDR2 YYEEEE. CDR3 nucleotide sequence: TGTGCCAGCAGCTTGGCGGGAGCTCGGAACACTGAAGCTTTCTTT. Its protein product is CASSLAGARNTEAFF.

In DNA form, the CDR3 reads TGTGCCAGCAGCTTAGGACTCACTAGCTCCTACAATGAGCAGTTCTTC. Protein: CASSLGLTSSYNEQFF. This chain uses TRBV11-2 with TRBJ2-1; D is possibly TRBD2 (5 bases). Germline V gene lookup returns CDR1 SGHAT and CDR2 FQNNGV. The CDR3 runs to 16 residues. Between the trimmed V and J ends, which lost 1 base and 0 bases, there was a span of 10 bases.

This clone appeared a single time. This chain links TRBV7-9 with TRBJ2-3, with D perhaps TRBD2 (5 bases). V lost 6 bases, J lost 3 bases, and 16 bases lay in between. Germline V CDR1 and CDR2: SEHNR, FQNEAQ (reference sequence). The CDR3 loop spans 15 amino acids. Written as DNA, the CDR3 is TGTGCCAGCAGAATAAGAGGAGGTTCAACAGATACGCAGTATTTT. Encoded protein: CASRIRGGSTDTQYF.

The chain carries TRBV3-1 (or the pseudogene TRBV3-2) and TRBJ2-5; TRBD2 matches at 8 bases. The CDR3 sequence is 14 residues long. V lost 3 bases, J lost 4 bases, and 4 bases stayed unmatched. Germline V gene data show CDR1 as LGHDT and CDR2 as YNNKEL (reference sequence). The CDR3 region has the DNA TGTGCCAGCAGCCAGCCCGGGGGGGGAGAGACCCAGTACTTC. It specifies CASSQPGGGETQYF.

The V gene is TRBV7-9, the J gene TRBJ1-4; D remains unclear. V dropped 5 bases and J dropped 7 bases, with 14 bases sitting between them. The CDR3 sequence is 14 residues long. CDR1 and CDR2 (germline): SEHNR, FQNEAQ (reference sequence). This CDR3 is CASSPHQEGEKLFF. CDR3 sequence (DNA): TGTGCCAGCAGCCCCCACCAGGAAGGTGAAAAACTGTTTTTT.

V and J are TRBV9 and TRBJ2-5; D is perhaps TRBD1 (6 bases). Germline CDR1 reads SGDLS; CDR2 reads YYNGEE. There are 16 residues in the CDR3. Trimming took off 0 bases at V and 2 bases at J, with 14 bases between the two ends. CDR3 DNA: TGTGCCAGCAGCGTAGAGGAGGACAGAGCACAAGAGACCCAGTACTTC. This gives the protein CASSVEEDRAQETQYF. The full variable domain, in which reference TRBV9 and TRBJ2-5 provide the parts outside the CDR3, is DSGVTQTPKHLITATGQRVTLRCSPRSGDLSVYWYQQSLDQGLQFLIQYYNGEERAKGNILERFSAQQFPDLHSELNLSSLELGDSALYFCASSVEEDRAQETQYFGPGTRLLVL.

The genes are TRBV9 and TRBJ1-3; D call uncertain. This CDR3 is 14 amino acids long. Trimming took off 4 bases at V and 0 bases at J, with 8 bases between the two ends. Per the germline V gene, CDR1 is SGDLS and CDR2 is YYNGEE. The DNA of the CDR3 is TGTGCCAGCAGCCCCATGTCCTCTGGAAACACCATATATTTT. Its translation: CASSPMSSGNTIYF.

This sequence joins TRBV7-9 and TRBJ2-1; D not resolved. V was cut by 2 bases and J by 0 bases, with 8 bases left in between. Germline V gene lookup returns CDR1 SEHNR and CDR2 FQNEAQ (reference sequence). CDR3 length: 15 residues. The CDR3 DNA reads TGTGCCAGCAGCTTACGCGTGAACTCCTACAATGAGCAGTTCTTC. Its protein is CASSLRVNSYNEQFF.

The genes are TRBV9 and TRBJ1-1; TRBD1 matches at 9 bases. CDR1 is SGDLS and CDR2 is YYNGEE in the germline V gene. The CDR3 spans 15 residues. V trimming: 1 base; J trimming: 4 bases; junction bases outside the gene matches: 5. The CDR3 here is CASSVSSGQGTEAFF. The DNA of the CDR3 is TGTGCCAGCAGCGTATCCTCGGGACAGGGCACTGAAGCTTTCTTT.

This chain's CDR3 is CAWSVYSLGVEKLFF. CDR3 nucleotide sequence: TGTGCCTGGAGTGTGTACAGCCTGGGAGTAGAAAAACTGTTTTTT. This rearrangement joins TRBV30 to TRBJ1-4; D ambiguous. The CDR3 contains 15 residues. Trimming removed 0 bases from V and 8 bases from J, with 16 bases in between. Germline-derived CDR1 and CDR2 are GTSNPN and SVGIG (reference sequence).

The chain employs TRBV6-5 and TRBJ2-2; 8 nucleotides align to TRBD1. The CDR3 length is 14 residues. Germline V CDR1 and CDR2: MNHEY, SVGAGI. V shed 5 bases, J shed 8 bases, and the junction held 7 bases outside the gene matches. Written as DNA, the CDR3 is TGTGCCAGCAGTCGGACAGGGCCACGGGGGGAGCTGTTTTTT. Translation gives CASSRTGPRGELFF.